The rows below give T cell receptor beta chains drawn from one sample of a study of blood T cells in healthy people across ages. In TCRdb, the 5' RACE reads were re-called with MiXCR into one record per CDR3 protein. The sample records approximately 810,000 distinct CDR3 sequences, about 30% being singletons. Source material: blood. The receptors shown here come from a woman of 80 years or more in good health. CDR3s include the opening cysteine and the closing phenylalanine or tryptophan. The D gene is left open where the match is weak. Where a row states a size, it is once, few, many or the class of an expanded clone; other rows omit it.

CATSRGQAVNQPQHF | TGTGCCACCAGCAGAGGACAGGCCGTCAATCAGCCCCAGCATTTT | - | TRBJ1-5 | TRBV15 | many
CASSKTSGGASGTGELFF | TGTGCCAGCAGCAAGACTAGCGGGGGGGCGTCTGGCACCGGGGAGCTGTTTTTT | TRBD2 | TRBJ2-2 | TRBV7-9 | few
CASSSFPYEGNQPQHF | TGTGCCAGCAGCTCTTTCCCGTACGAGGGCAATCAGCCCCAGCATTTT | - | TRBJ1-5 | TRBV11-2 | few
CSAVTSDREDNSPLHF | TGCAGTGCTGTGACGAGTGACAGGGAGGATAATTCACCCCTCCACTTT | TRBD1 | TRBJ1-6 | TRBV20-1 | -
CSARLGRSSYNEQFF | TGCAGTGCTAGGCTGGGCCGTAGCTCCTACAATGAGCAGTTCTTC | - | TRBJ2-1 | TRBV20-1 | many
CASSTPGVTNYGYTF | TGTGCCAGCAGCACCCCCGGGGTCACTAACTATGGCTACACCTTC | - | TRBJ1-2 | TRBV7-2 | -
CASGKTGQGSPLHF | TGTGCCAGCGGCAAAACGGGACAGGGTTCACCCCTCCACTTT | TRBD1 | TRBJ1-6 | TRBV4-2 | few
CAWSTYRGTTEAFF | TGTGCCTGGAGTACCTATCGGGGTACCACTGAAGCTTTCTTT | - | TRBJ1-1 | TRBV30 | -
CASSDPRKTVDTQYF | TGTGCCAGCAGTGACCCCAGAAAGACGGTCGATACGCAGTATTTT | - | TRBJ2-3 | TRBV6-1 | few
CASSPTGTPIYEQYF | TGTGCCAGCAGTCCGACCGGGACACCGATCTACGAGCAGTACTTC | - | TRBJ2-7 | TRBV27 | -
CSATSGNQPQHF | TGCAGTGCCACTTCTGGAAATCAGCCCCAGCATTTT | - | TRBJ1-5 | TRBV20-1 | many
CACSLALGMNTEAFF | TGTGCCTGCAGCTTAGCGCTAGGGATGAACACTGAAGCTTTCTTT | - | TRBJ1-1 | TRBV7-9 | -
CASSPEGRGAYEQYF | TGTGCCAGCAGCCCGGAGGGGCGCGGAGCTTACGAGCAGTACTTC | - | TRBJ2-7 | TRBV27 | -
CASSQDRGGAYNEQFF | TGCGCCAGCAGCCAAGATAGAGGGGGCGCCTACAATGAGCAGTTCTTC | TRBD1 | TRBJ2-1 | TRBV4-3 | many
CSAGQFFTGTGELFF | TGCAGTGCTGGACAGTTCTTCACGGGGACCGGGGAGCTGTTTTTT | - | TRBJ2-2 | TRBV20-1 | few